Listed here are 31 T cell receptor beta chains from one sample, sequenced in a study of identical twins. TCRdb reanalysed the 5' RACE reads using MiXCR and keeps one entry per CDR3 protein. Among some 630,000 distinct CDR3 sequences listed, around 7.5% were seen once. This same sample was also taken into another study, of yellow fever vaccine responses in identical twins.

The material sequenced was PBMCs. The receptors were sampled from a woman between 18 and 30 years old in good health.

The chain carries TRBV12-3 or TRBV12-4 and TRBJ2-5, with D maybe TRBD2 (6 bases). V gave up 0 bases and J gave up 1 base, with 6 bases separating them. This CDR3 spans 14 amino acids. The DNA of the CDR3 is TGTGCCAGCAGTTTAGCGACTAGCCAAGAGACCCAGTACTTC. Translating gives CASSLATSQETQYF.

Many counts were recorded for this clonotype. The CDR3 DNA sequence: TGTGCCATCAGTGGACCTACAGATACGCAGTATTTT. Its protein product is CAISGPTDTQYF. V gene TRBV10-3 combines with J gene TRBJ2-3, with D unresolved. From germline, CDR1 is ENHRY and CDR2 SYGVKD. V was pared by 4 bases and J by 3 bases, with 5 bases between. There are 12 residues in the CDR3.

In its sample, this clonotype was seen many times. The rearrangement uses TRBV18 and TRBJ2-5; D is possibly TRBD1 (5 bases). V dropped 8 bases and J dropped 4 bases, with 11 bases sitting between them. The CDR3 extends over 12 amino acids. Germline CDR1 KGHSH, CDR2 LQKENI. CDR3 nucleotide sequence: TGTGCCAGCAGCCCCCAGGGAGAGACCCAGTACTTC. Residues: CASSPQGETQYF.

The J gene is TRBJ2-1, the V gene TRBV7-9; D gene unclear. The ends were cut back, 3 bases at V and 9 bases at J, with 6 bases in the middle. The germline V gene encodes CDR1 SEHNR and CDR2 FQNEAQ (reference sequence). The CDR3 has 11 amino acids. The CDR3 bases are TGTGCCAGCAGCTTTTCGGTTGAGCAGTTCTTC. It encodes CASSFSVEQFF.

This clonotype was observed many times. This sequence joins TRBV11-2 and TRBJ2-3; TRBD2 aligns across 7 bases. Germline V gene sequence: CDR1 SGHAT, CDR2 FQNNGV. Trimming removed 5 bases from V and 5 bases from J; junction bases left unmatched: 28. The CDR3 totals 21 residues. The CDR3 sequence: CASSPLIWRGGSDYIVDTQYF. The CDR3 nucleotides are TGTGCCAGCAGCCCCCTTATTTGGAGAGGCGGGAGTGATTATATAGTAGATACGCAGTATTTT. The whole variable domain, filled in from reference TRBV11-2 and TRBJ2-3, reads EAGVAQSPRYKIIEKRQSVAFWCNPISGHATLYWYQQILGQGPKLLIQFQNNGVVDDSQLPKDRFSAERLKGVDSTLKIQPAKLEDSAVYLCASSPLIWRGGSDYIVDTQYFGPGTRLTVL.

This clonotype was seen only a few times. The gene calls are TRBV6-2 or TRBV6-3 and TRBJ2-2; D might be TRBD1 (5 bases). The CDR3 extends over 12 amino acids. V was trimmed by 5 bases and J by 7 bases, leaving 8 bases between them. The germline CDR1 and CDR2 sequences are MNHEY and SVGEGT. CDR3: CASSNTGGELFF. For the CDR3, the DNA is TGTGCCAGCAGTAACACAGGCGGGGAGCTGTTTTTT.

This clonotype turned up a few times. V usage is TRBV5-1 and J usage is TRBJ2-1, with 8 bases aligning to TRBD1. This CDR3 region has 14 residues. Germline-derived CDR1 and CDR2 are SGHRS and YFSETQ. The trim removed 3 bases at V and 4 bases at J, leaving 3 bases unmatched. CDR3 sequence (DNA): TGCGCCAGCAGCTGGCAGGGGGCTTACAATGAGCAGTTCTTC. Its protein is CASSWQGAYNEQFF.

This chain joins TRBV3-1 and TRBJ2-7, with D perhaps matching TRBD1 (6 bases). Germline-derived CDR1 and CDR2 are LGHDT and YNNKEL (reference sequence). The CDR3 runs 15 residues. Trimming shortened V by 1 base and J by 0 bases, and 10 bases separated the two germline ends. Here the CDR3 DNA reads TGTGCCAGCAGCCAAGGCCTGGACAGCTCCTACGAGCAGTACGTC. As protein: CASSQGLDSSYEQYV.

The genes are TRBV7-8 and TRBJ2-2; 7 bases agree with TRBD1. The junction had 6 bases not matched to a gene; V was cut back by 8 bases and J by 0 bases. The CDR3 consists of 15 residues. Germline CDR1 is SGHVS and CDR2 is FQNEAQ. As DNA, the CDR3 is TGTGCCAGCGTCCAAGGGGGCTCGAACACCGGGGAGCTGTTTTTT. Encoded protein: CASVQGGSNTGELFF. Variable domain in full (rest from reference TRBV7-8 and TRBJ2-2): GAGVSQSPRYKVAKRGQDVALRCDPISGHVSLFWYQQALGQGPEFLTYFQNEAQLDKSGLPSDRFFAERPEGSVSTLKIQRTQQEDSAVYLCASVQGGSNTGELFFGEGSRLTVL.

This clonotype was counted between two and nine times. The chain links TRBV18 to TRBJ2-4; D could derive from TRBD1 or TRBD2 (5 bases each). CDR1 KGHSH and CDR2 LQKENI come from the germline V gene. V dropped 0 bases and J dropped 1 base, with 7 bases sitting between them. This CDR3 spans 15 amino acids. CDR3 protein: CASSPPWGAKNIQYF. The CDR3 region has the DNA TGTGCCAGCTCACCACCGTGGGGGGCCAAAAACATTCAGTACTTC. Complete variable domain (other parts from reference TRBV18 and TRBJ2-4): NAGVMQNPRHLVRRRGQEARLRCSPMKGHSHVYWYRQLPEEGLKFMVYLQKENIIDESGMPKERFSAEFPKEGPSILRIQQVVRGDSAAYFCASSPPWGAKNIQYFGAGTRLSVL.

This clonotype came up a few times. CDR3 in amino acids: CASSSTGFSNEKLFF. In DNA, the CDR3 is TGTGCCAGCAGCTCTACTGGGTTTAGTAATGAAAAACTGTTTTTT. The rearrangement uses TRBV7-8 and TRBJ1-4; D is unclear. The CDR3 is made up of 15 amino acids. The V gene's germline CDR1 is SGHVS and CDR2 FQNEAQ. V lost 4 bases and J 4 bases, leaving 13 bases between the germline ends.

This clonotype turned up a few times. The chain joins TRBV4-1 to TRBJ2-5, with unresolved D. The CDR3 length is 15 residues. V was trimmed by 1 base and J by 5 bases, leaving 14 bases between them. Germline CDR1 MGHRA, CDR2 YSYEKL. CDR3 protein: CASSQGVNVVETQYF. In DNA, the CDR3 is TGCGCCAGCAGCCAAGGGGTTAACGTCGTGGAGACCCAGTACTTC.

J is TRBJ1-2 and V is TRBV6-5; TRBD1 agrees at 10 bases. J was trimmed by 6 bases and V by 5 bases; bases with no gene match: 6. In germline, CDR1 is MNHEY, CDR2 SVGAGI. CDR3 length: 14 residues. The CDR3 bases are TGTGCCAGCAGTACCCGACAGGGGGCCGATGGCTACACCTTC. Translation gives CASSTRQGADGYTF.

This clonotype was recorded a few times. The J gene is TRBJ2-4, the V gene TRBV27; perhaps D is TRBD1 or TRBD2 (5 bases each). Trimming stripped 7 bases from V and 12 bases from J, with 16 bases between. The CDR3 extends over 12 amino acids. Germline V gene lookup returns CDR1 MNHEY and CDR2 SMNVEV (reference sequence). CDR3 sequence (DNA): TGTGCCAGCACCACCCTAAGGGACGGTCAGTACTTC. Protein: CASTTLRDGQYF.

This clonotype was counted ten times or more. The chain joins TRBV20-1 to TRBJ2-2; 7 bases line up with TRBD1. In germline, CDR1 is DFQATT, CDR2 SNEGSKA (reference sequence). The V gene end was trimmed by 0 bases and the J gene end by 3 bases; junction bases not matched to a gene: 7. This CDR3 spans 16 amino acids. The CDR3 region is CSARDGVQGDTGELFF. As DNA, the CDR3 is TGCAGTGCTAGAGATGGGGTCCAGGGGGACACCGGGGAGCTGTTTTTT.

This clonotype was observed at least ten times. The V and J genes are TRBV6-1 and TRBJ1-1; D is unresolved. The CDR3 runs 14 residues. Germline V CDR1 and CDR2: MNHNS, SASEGT. Trimming took off 6 bases at V and 2 bases at J, with 13 bases between the two ends. CDR3 residues: CASRSRQANTEAFF. Here the CDR3 DNA reads TGTGCCAGCAGGTCCCGGCAGGCCAACACTGAAGCTTTCTTT.

The chain carries TRBV5-5 and TRBJ2-5; a weak D match, TRBD2 (5 bases). Germline values: CDR1 SGHKS, CDR2 YYEKEE (reference sequence). This CDR3 spans 15 amino acids. The ends were cut back, 2 bases at V and 2 bases at J, with 13 bases in the middle. CDR3 DNA: TGTGCCAGCAGCTTAACCAGAGGGATACAAGAGACCCAGTACTTC. It yields the protein CASSLTRGIQETQYF.

This clonotype was seen a handful of times. The V gene is TRBV2, the J gene TRBJ2-5; D gene uncertain. Per the germline V gene, CDR1 is SNHLY and CDR2 is FYNNEI. The V end was cut by 5 bases, the J end by 5 bases, with 15 bases between. The CDR3 runs 14 residues. The CDR3 reads CASSPVPLGETQYF. The CDR3 DNA is TGTGCCAGCAGTCCTGTCCCCCTGGGGGAGACCCAGTACTTC.

This clonotype was recorded many times. V and J are TRBV4-1 and TRBJ2-3, with D possibly being TRBD2 (6 bases). CDR1 MGHRA and CDR2 YSYEKL come from the germline V gene. V was clipped by 4 bases and J by 4 bases, with 12 bases between them. This CDR3 is 14 amino acids long. As DNA, the CDR3 is TGCGCCAGCAGCCCGGGACTCTGGGCAGATACGCAGTATTTT. It codes for CASSPGLWADTQYF.

This clonotype was counted ten times or more. The rearrangement uses TRBV29-1 and TRBJ2-1; D is unclear. This CDR3 region has 14 residues. Trimming shortened V by 4 bases and J by 5 bases, and 15 bases separated the two germline ends. The V gene's germline CDR1 is SQVTM and CDR2 ANQGSEA. This CDR3 is CSVGALAVNNEQFF. The CDR3 bases are TGCAGCGTTGGAGCCCTCGCGGTTAACAATGAGCAGTTCTTC.

This clonotype came up a few times. This chain links TRBV25-1 with TRBJ2-1, with 7 bases lining up with TRBD1. Trimming removed 6 bases from V and 3 bases from J; junction bases left unmatched: 8. Germline V CDR1 and CDR2: MGHDK, SYGVNS. The CDR3 sequence is 15 residues long. DNA for the CDR3: TGTGCCAGCAGCACAGGGGCGGGTTTCTACAATGAGCAGTTCTTC. Its translation is CASSTGAGFYNEQFF.

The gene calls are TRBV2 and TRBJ2-2; the D is unclear. The germline V and J ends were trimmed by 2 bases and 3 bases, with 10 bases remaining between them. Germline assignment: CDR1 SNHLY and CDR2 FYNNEI. The CDR3 has 15 amino acids. The CDR3, as DNA: TGTGCCAGCAGTGAAAATGGGGTCTACACCGGGGAGCTGTTTTTT. As protein: CASSENGVYTGELFF.

This clonotype was counted many times. The rearrangement joins TRBV12-3 or TRBV12-4 to TRBJ1-6, with D possibly matching TRBD1 (5 bases). The CDR3 spans 14 residues. Trimming shortened V by 3 bases and J by 6 bases, and 9 bases separated the two germline ends. Here the CDR3 reads CASSLQGPNSPLHF. The CDR3 DNA is TGTGCCAGCAGTTTGCAGGGCCCTAATTCACCCCTCCACTTT.

This chain links TRBV28 with TRBJ2-3; TRBD1 aligns across 7 bases. J gave up 4 bases and V 4 bases, and 8 bases lay outside the gene matches. This CDR3 is built from 15 residues. The germline CDR1 and CDR2 sequences are MDHEN and SYDVKM. The CDR3 loop reads CASSSPPTGSDTQYF. CDR3 in DNA: TGTGCCAGCAGTTCCCCCCCGACAGGGTCAGATACGCAGTATTTT.

This clonotype was observed a handful of times. The genes are TRBV20-1 and TRBJ1-1; the match to TRBD1 covers 9 bases. The ends lost 4 bases at V and 0 bases at J; junction bases unmatched: 15. Per the germline V gene, CDR1 is DFQATT and CDR2 is SNEGSKA (reference sequence). The CDR3 extends over 18 amino acids. The CDR3 loop is CSAKPPGTGLLMNTEAFF. The DNA of the CDR3 is TGCAGTGCTAAACCCCCCGGGACAGGGTTGTTAATGAACACTGAAGCTTTCTTT.

On this clonotype itself: A junction boundary mismatches the germline segment, possibly from a read error. The J gene is TRBJ1-6, the V gene TRBV12-3 or TRBV12-4, with D possibly matching TRBD1 (5 bases). This CDR3 is built from 15 residues. The CDR3 spells CASSLAGGYNLPLHF. CDR3 DNA: TGTGCCAGCAGTTTAGCGGGGGGATACAATTTACCCCTCCACTTT.

The V gene is TRBV9, the J gene TRBJ2-7; possibly TRBD1 or TRBD2 for D (5 bases each). Trimming stripped 0 bases from V and 7 bases from J, with 17 bases between. CDR1 is SGDLS, CDR2 YYNGEE, per germline. The CDR3 spans 15 residues. The CDR3 region has the DNA TGTGCCAGCAGCGTAGACGGGGCTACTCCTGGGGAGCAGTACTTC. It encodes CASSVDGATPGEQYF.

This clonotype was observed a few times. This chain links TRBV20-1 with TRBJ2-1; 8 bases agree with TRBD2. The CDR3 is 17 residues long. J gave up 1 base and V 6 bases, and 14 bases lay outside the gene matches. Germline-derived CDR1 and CDR2 are DFQATT and SNEGSKA (reference sequence). The CDR3 nucleotides are TGCAGTGCCCCATCGGGCGGGGGGAGGATATCCTACAATGAGCAGTTCTTC. Protein sequence: CSAPSGGGRISYNEQFF.

This chain links TRBV3-1 with TRBJ2-6; TRBD2 might be the D (5 bases). The CDR3 loop spans 17 amino acids. The germline V gene has CDR1 LGHDT and CDR2 YNNKEL (reference sequence). Trimming stripped 4 bases from V and 4 bases from J, with 17 bases between. The DNA for the CDR3 is TGTGCCAGCAGCCTCCCCCGGGGAGAAGCCGGGGCCAACGTCCTGACTTTC. Its translation: CASSLPRGEAGANVLTF.

A few counts support this clonotype. The rearrangement uses TRBV29-1 and TRBJ2-1, with TRBD2 matching over 11 bases. The CDR3 covers 14 residues. Trimming cost V 7 bases and J 5 bases; bases outside gene matches: 7. Germline V gene sequence: CDR1 SQVTM, CDR2 ANQGSEA. The CDR3 region is CSAMGLAVNNEQFF. CDR3 nucleotide sequence: TGCAGCGCCATGGGACTAGCGGTTAACAATGAGCAGTTCTTC.

The chain carries TRBV20-1 and TRBJ2-2; TRBD2 aligns across 11 bases. Looked up from germline, CDR1 is DFQATT and CDR2 is SNEGSKA (reference sequence). This CDR3 contains 16 residues. V lost 3 bases to trimming and J lost 2 bases; unmatched junction nucleotides: 5. As DNA, the CDR3 is TGCAGTGCTAGGCCACTAGCGGGGGCCAACACCGGGGAGCTGTTTTTT. It encodes CSARPLAGANTGELFF.